This is a list of T cell receptor beta chains from one sample in a study of identical twins. TCRdb redid the calling of the 5' RACE reads with MiXCR, one entry per CDR3 protein. Here the sample spans about 690,000 distinct CDR3 sequences, around 6.1% being singletons. Material for sequencing was naive T cells sorted from blood. The receptors were sampled from a young man in good health. Each CDR3 is given with its conserved first and last residue.

j_call v_call cdr3_aa
TRBJ2-1 TRBV6-5 CASSYSVGGGEEQFF
TRBJ2-5 TRBV24-1 CATSDASGRGETQYF
TRBJ1-1 TRBV20-1 CSASGNRGPTEAFF
TRBJ1-4 TRBV6-1 CASSEAPGPLEKLFF
TRBJ2-4 TRBV2 CASRAGTSGIAKNIQYF
TRBJ2-7 TRBV18 CASSLTVASYEQYF
TRBJ2-7 TRBV2 CASSTVGGRTYEQYF
TRBJ2-5 TRBV20-1 CSAGRDREETQYF
TRBJ2-1 TRBV11-2 CASSPAMSSYNEQFF
TRBJ2-7 TRBV16 CASSPTKRGYEQYF
TRBJ2-7 TRBV29-1 CSVVDSGRYEQYF
TRBJ2-6 TRBV5-1 CASSQGQGLSGANVLTF
TRBJ2-3 TRBV5-1 CASSLGGTSKGDTQYF